Included here is one T cell receptor beta chain sequence, with context. The protocol was immunoSEQ multiplex PCR, while the TCRdb copy is restricted to in-frame clones and leaves out a portion. The data hold 230,000 or so clones, with 81% observed a single time. The sample is drawn from a study of blood T cell repertoires in COVID-19. With 6 bases clipped from V and 3 bases from J, the junction kept 3 bases outside the gene matches. CDR1 and CDR2 from the germline V gene are SNHLY and FYNNEI. CDR3 length equals 14 residues. The sequence was collected from a woman of 80 years or more with COVID-19, enrolled during active disease. The chain is built from TRBV2 and TRBJ2-3, with TRBD2 matching over 10 bases. The sequenced material came from peripheral blood. The chain's CDR3 is CASRERGGTDTQYF. As DNA, the CDR3 is TGTGCCAGCAGAGAGCGGGGGGGAACAGATACGCAGTATTTT.